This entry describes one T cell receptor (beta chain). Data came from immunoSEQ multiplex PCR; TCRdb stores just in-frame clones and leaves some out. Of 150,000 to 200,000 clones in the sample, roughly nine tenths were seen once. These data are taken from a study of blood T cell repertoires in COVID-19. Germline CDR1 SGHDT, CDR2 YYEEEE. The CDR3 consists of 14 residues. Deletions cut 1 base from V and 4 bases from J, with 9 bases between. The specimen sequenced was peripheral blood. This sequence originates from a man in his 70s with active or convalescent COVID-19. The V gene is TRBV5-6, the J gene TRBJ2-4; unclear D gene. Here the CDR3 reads CASSLQSAKNIQYF. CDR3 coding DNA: TGTGCCAGCAGCTTGCAGAGCGCTAAAAACATTCAGTACTTC.